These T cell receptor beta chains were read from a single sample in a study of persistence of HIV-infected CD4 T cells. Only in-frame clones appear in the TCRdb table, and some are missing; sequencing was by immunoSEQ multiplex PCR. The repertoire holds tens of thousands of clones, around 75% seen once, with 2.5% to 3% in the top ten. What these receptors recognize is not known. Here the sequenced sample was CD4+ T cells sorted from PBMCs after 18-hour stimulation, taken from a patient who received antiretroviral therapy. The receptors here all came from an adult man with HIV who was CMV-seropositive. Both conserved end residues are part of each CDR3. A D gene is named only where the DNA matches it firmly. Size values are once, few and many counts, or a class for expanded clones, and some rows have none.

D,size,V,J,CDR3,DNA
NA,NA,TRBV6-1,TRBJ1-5,CASSEPERVGGHF,TGTGCCAGCAGTGAGCCCGAACGGGTTGGGGGGCATTTT
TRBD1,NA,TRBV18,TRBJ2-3,CASSRQGIRDTQYF,TGTGCCAGCTCACGACAGGGGATTAGAGATACGCAGTATTTT
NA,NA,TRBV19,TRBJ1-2,CASSPDQANYGYTF,TGTGCCAGTTCCCCGGACCAAGCTAACTATGGCTACACCTTC
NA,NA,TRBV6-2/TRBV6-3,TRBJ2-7,CASSYSPGHGNEQYF,TGTGCCAGCAGTTACTCGCCGGGACATGGGAACGAGCAGTACTTC
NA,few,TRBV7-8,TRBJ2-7,CASSSRTVSYEQYF,TGTGCCAGCAGCTCCCGGACAGTCTCCTACGAGCAGTACTTC
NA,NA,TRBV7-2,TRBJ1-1,CASSQGSAGRWGAFF,TGTGCCAGCAGCCAAGGGTCCGCAGGGCGGTGGGGAGCTTTCTTT
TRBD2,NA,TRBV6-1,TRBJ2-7,CASSVTRLAGSNEQYF,TGTGCCAGCAGTGTCACAAGACTAGCGGGGAGCAACGAGCAGTACTTC
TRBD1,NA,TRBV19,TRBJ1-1,CASSTRTGGGTEAFF,TGTGCCAGTAGTACCCGGACAGGGGGGGGTACTGAAGCTTTCTTT
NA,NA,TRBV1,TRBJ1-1,CTSSQDRPALCTEAFF,TGCACCAGCAGCCAAGATAGGCCAGCGCTCTGTACTGAAGCTTTCTTT
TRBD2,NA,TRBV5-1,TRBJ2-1,CASSFGRGSSGAYNEQFF,TGCGCCAGCAGCTTTGGGAGGGGCTCTAGCGGGGCCTACAATGAGCAGTTCTTC
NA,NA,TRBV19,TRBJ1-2,CASSIDLSTGANYGYTF,TGTGCCAGTAGTATAGATCTTTCAACAGGAGCTAACTATGGCTACACCTTC
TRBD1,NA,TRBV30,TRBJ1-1,CAWGTATEAFF,TGTGCCTGGGGGACAGCCACTGAAGCTTTCTTT
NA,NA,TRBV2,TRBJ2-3,CASSPRGGDTQYF,TGTGCCAGCAGTCCCCGAGGGGGAGATACGCAGTATTTT
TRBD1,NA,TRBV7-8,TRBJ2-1,CASSPADRGLYNEQFF,TGTGCCAGCAGCCCAGCTGACAGGGGTCTTTACAATGAGCAGTTCTTC
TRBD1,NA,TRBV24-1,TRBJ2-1,CATSDRVGGQSINEQFF,TGTGCCACCAGTGACCGTGTAGGGGGCCAATCTATCAATGAGCAGTTCTTC
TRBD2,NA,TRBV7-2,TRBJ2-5,CASSLGRASGEETQYF,TGTGCCAGCAGCTTAGGCAGGGCTAGCGGGGAAGAGACCCAGTACTTC
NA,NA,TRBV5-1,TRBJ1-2,CASSSPNDSGYTF,TGCGCCAGCAGCTCCCCAAACGACAGCGGCTACACCTTC
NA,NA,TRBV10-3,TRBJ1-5,CAAGPWAGEQPQHF,TGTGCCGCCGGGCCCTGGGCAGGGGAACAGCCCCAGCATTTT
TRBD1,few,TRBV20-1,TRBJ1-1,CSASPGQMNTEAFF,TGCAGTGCTAGTCCGGGACAGATGAACACTGAAGCTTTCTTT
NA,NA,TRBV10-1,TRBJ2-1,CASSDPSENEQFF,TGCGCCAGCAGTGACCCCAGTGAGAATGAGCAGTTCTTC
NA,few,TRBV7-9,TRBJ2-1,CASSLMDSPFF,TGTGCCAGCAGCTTAATGGACTCCCCGTTCTTC
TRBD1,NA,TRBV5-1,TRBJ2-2,CASSLAGTGNTGELFF,TGCGCCAGCAGCTTGGCCGGGACAGGGAACACCGGGGAGCTGTTTTTT
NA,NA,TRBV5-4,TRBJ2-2,CASSSTGITGELFF,TGTGCCAGCAGCTCAACAGGGATCACCGGGGAGCTGTTTTTT
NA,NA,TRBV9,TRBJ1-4,CASSLRGWSSNEKLFF,TGTGCCAGCAGCCTAAGGGGGTGGTCTTCTAATGAAAAACTGTTTTTT
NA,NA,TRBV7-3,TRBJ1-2,CASSLKSGGADYGYTF,TGTGCCAGCAGCTTAAAGTCGGGCGGTGCCGACTATGGCTACACCTTC
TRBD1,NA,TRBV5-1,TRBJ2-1,CASSDGTGGGNEQFF,TGCGCCAGCAGCGACGGGACAGGGGGCGGCAATGAGCAGTTCTTC
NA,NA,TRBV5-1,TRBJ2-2,CASSLAVGSANTGELFF,TGCGCCAGCAGCTTGGCTGTTGGATCCGCGAACACCGGGGAGCTGTTTTTT
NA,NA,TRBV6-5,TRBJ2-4,CASVRPLGDIQYF,TGTGCCAGCGTCCGCCCTCTGGGGGACATTCAGTACTTC
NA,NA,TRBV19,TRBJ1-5,CASKRGGATNQPQHF,TGTGCCAGTAAGAGGGGGGGCGCAACCAATCAGCCCCAGCATTTT
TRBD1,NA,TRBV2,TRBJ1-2,CASLGTGGNMGYTF,TGTGCCTCCCTTGGGACAGGGGGCAATATGGGCTACACCTTC
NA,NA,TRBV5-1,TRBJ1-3,CASSLDGGSGNTIYF,TGCGCCAGCAGCTTGGATGGGGGGAGTGGAAACACCATATATTTT
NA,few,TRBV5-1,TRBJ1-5,CASSLGDTDNQPQHF,TGCGCCAGCAGCTTGGGGGACACGGACAATCAGCCCCAGCATTTT
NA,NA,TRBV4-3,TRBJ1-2,CASSPGLRLDYGYTF,TGCGCCAGCAGCCCCGGTCTGCGCCTTGACTATGGCTACACCTTC
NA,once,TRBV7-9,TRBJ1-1,CASSSRRDEAFF,TGTGCCAGCAGCTCGAGACGTGATGAAGCTTTCTTT
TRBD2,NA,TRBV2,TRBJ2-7,CASRAGSAYEQYF,TGTGCCAGCAGAGCGGGAAGTGCCTACGAGCAGTACTTC
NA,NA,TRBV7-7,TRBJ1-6,CASSLSEDSPLHF,TGTGCTAGCAGCTTGAGCGAGGATTCACCCCTCCACTTT
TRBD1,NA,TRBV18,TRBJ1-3,CASSLRASGQMNSGNTIYF,TGTGCCAGCTCACTCAGAGCCTCGGGACAGATGAACTCTGGAAACACCATATATTTT
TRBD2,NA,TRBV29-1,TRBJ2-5,CSVAPSGVQETQYF,TGCAGCGTTGCTCCTAGCGGGGTTCAAGAGACCCAGTACTTC
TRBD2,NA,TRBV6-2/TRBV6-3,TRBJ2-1,CASSYSMGLAGDEQFF,TGTGCCAGCAGTTACTCGATGGGACTAGCGGGAGATGAGCAGTTCTTC
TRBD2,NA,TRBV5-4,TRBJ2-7,CASSLEGLAGGVQYF,TGTGCCAGCAGCTTGGAGGGACTAGCGGGAGGCGTGCAGTACTTC
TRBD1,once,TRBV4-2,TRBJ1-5,CASSRDRGDQPQHF,TGTGCCAGCAGCCGGGACAGGGGAGACCAGCCCCAGCATTTT
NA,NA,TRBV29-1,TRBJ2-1,CSVEGLDYNEQFF,TGCAGCGTTGAGGGTCTAGACTACAATGAGCAGTTCTTC
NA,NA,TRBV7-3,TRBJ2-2,CASRVLSVGTGELFF,TGTGCCAGCAGGGTCCTCAGCGTAGGCACCGGGGAGCTGTTTTTT
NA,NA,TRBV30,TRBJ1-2,CAWSVGAYRVNYGYTF,TGTGCCTGGAGTGTTGGGGCATACAGGGTTAACTATGGCTACACCTTC
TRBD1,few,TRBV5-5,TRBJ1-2,CASSLDWTGGPYGYTF,TGTGCCAGCAGCTTGGACTGGACAGGAGGTCCCTATGGCTACACCTTC
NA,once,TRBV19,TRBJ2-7,CASRGSSYEQYF,TGTGCCAGCCGGGGATCATCCTACGAGCAGTACTTC
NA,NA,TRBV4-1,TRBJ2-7,CASSQVSRSYEQYF,TGCGCCAGCAGCCAAGTAAGTCGTTCCTACGAGCAGTACTTC
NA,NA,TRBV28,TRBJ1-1,CASSSPGHLNTEAFF,TGTGCCAGCAGTTCCCCGGGACACCTGAACACTGAAGCTTTCTTT
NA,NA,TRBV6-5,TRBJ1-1,CASSSGPERGEAFF,TGTGCCAGCAGTTCGGGACCCGAGCGAGGTGAAGCTTTCTTT
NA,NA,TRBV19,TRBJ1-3,CASRALGSGNTIYF,TGTGCCAGTAGGGCCCTGGGCTCTGGAAACACCATATATTTT
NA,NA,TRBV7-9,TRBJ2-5,CASSLAIDSQETQYF,TGTGCCAGCAGCTTAGCTATTGACAGCCAAGAGACCCAGTACTTC
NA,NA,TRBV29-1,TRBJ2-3,CSVPREGGLTDTQYF,TGCAGCGTACCCCGCGAGGGAGGCCTCACAGATACGCAGTATTTT
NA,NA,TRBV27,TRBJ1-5,CASSLRGRHQPQHF,TGTGCCAGCAGTTTAAGGGGAAGGCATCAGCCCCAGCATTTT